The source of this T cell receptor beta chain is a study of blood T cells in healthy people across ages. This clonotype was counted only a few times. Primers used in a second PCR of about 6 to 11 cycles were a sample-barcoded 5' primer and a J-beta primer mix. Via MiXCR, TCRdb re-called the 5' RACE reads, giving one row per CDR3 protein. This table has around 1,500,000 distinct CDR3 sequences, 25% to 30% appearing once. V gave up 0 bases and J gave up 1 base, with 6 bases separating them. CDR1 and CDR2 (germline): MNHEY, SVGAGI. This CDR3 comprises 14 residues. The sequencing sample was made of blood. The chain is built from TRBV6-5 and TRBJ1-1; a weak D match, TRBD1 (5 bases). This receptor was identified in a woman under 40 in good health. CDR3 protein: CASSYSGGNTEAFF. The CDR3, as DNA: TGTGCCAGCAGTTACTCCGGGGGGAACACTGAAGCTTTCTTT.